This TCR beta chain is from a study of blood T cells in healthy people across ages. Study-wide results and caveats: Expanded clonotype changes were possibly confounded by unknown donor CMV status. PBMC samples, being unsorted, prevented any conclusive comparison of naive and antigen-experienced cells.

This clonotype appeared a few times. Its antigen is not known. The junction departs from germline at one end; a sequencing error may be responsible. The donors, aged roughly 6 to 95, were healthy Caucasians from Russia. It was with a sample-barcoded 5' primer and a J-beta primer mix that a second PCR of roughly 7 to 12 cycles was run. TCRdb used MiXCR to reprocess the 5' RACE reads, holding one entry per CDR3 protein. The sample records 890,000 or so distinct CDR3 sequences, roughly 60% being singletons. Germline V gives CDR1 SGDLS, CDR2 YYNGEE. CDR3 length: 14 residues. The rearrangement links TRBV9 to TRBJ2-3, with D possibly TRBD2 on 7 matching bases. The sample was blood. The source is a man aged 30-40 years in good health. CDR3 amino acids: CAGSVQGGYDTQYF. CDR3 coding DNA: TGTGCCGGCAGCGTACAGGGAGGGTATGATACGCAGTATTTT.